A selection of T cell receptor beta chains follows, all from one sample in a study of blood T cells in healthy people across ages. In TCRdb, the 5' RACE reads were re-called with MiXCR into one record per CDR3 protein. The repertoire holds about 1.4 million distinct CDR3 sequences, with approximately 59% as singletons. Source material: blood. The receptors stem from a man aged 18-30 years in good health. Both conserved end residues are part of each CDR3. D genes are given only for firm matches. Size values are once, few and many counts, or a class for expanded clones, and some rows have none.

v_gene	d_gene	abundance	len	j_gene	CDR3aa	CDR3nt
TRBV27	TRBD2	few	14	TRBJ2-7	CASGTGEGPYEQYF	TGTGCCAGCGGCACTGGGGAGGGCCCGTACGAGCAGTACTTC
TRBV25-1	-	-	20	TRBJ2-7	CASSEFLPPLTGSVTYEQYF	TGTGCCAGCAGTGAATTCCTGCCTCCCCTTACAGGGTCGGTTACCTACGAGCAGTACTTC
TRBV6-1	-	-	15	TRBJ2-1	CASSEMGSSYNEQFF	TGTGCCAGCAGTGAAATGGGGAGCTCCTACAATGAGCAGTTCTTC
TRBV11-2	-	once	16	TRBJ2-6	CASSFLGFSGANVLTF	TGTGCCAGCAGCTTTCTCGGGTTCTCTGGGGCCAACGTCCTGACTTTC
TRBV10-3	TRBD2	few	14	TRBJ2-3	CAISLSGGADTQYF	TGTGCCATCAGTCTTAGCGGGGGGGCAGATACGCAGTATTTT
TRBV5-1	-	-	13	TRBJ2-2	CASSLEEAGELFF	TGCGCCAGCAGCTTGGAGGAGGCCGGGGAGCTGTTTTTT
TRBV11-2	TRBD2	-	16	TRBJ2-1	CASGTSGTNSYNEQFF	TGTGCCAGCGGAACGTCTGGGACTAACTCCTACAATGAGCAGTTCTTC
TRBV27	-	few	18	TRBJ2-3	CASSSFIPGGGSTDTQYF	TGTGCCAGCAGTTCCTTTATACCGGGGGGCGGAAGCACAGATACGCAGTATTTT
TRBV7-9	TRBD2	-	17	TRBJ2-1	CASSFRTSGGVEDEQFF	TGTGCCAGCAGCTTCAGGACTAGCGGGGGTGTCGAAGATGAGCAGTTCTTC
TRBV27	-	few	15	TRBJ2-7	CASSSSGLAPYEQYF	TGTGCCAGCAGTTCCTCCGGGCTAGCCCCCTACGAGCAGTACTTC
TRBV4-1	-	few	15	TRBJ2-1	CASSQDSSSGNEQFF	TGCGCCAGCAGCCAAGATTCCAGCTCCGGCAATGAGCAGTTCTTC
TRBV6-6	-	-	13	TRBJ1-3	CASSPSHGNTIYF	TGTGCCAGCAGTCCCTCCCATGGAAACACCATATATTTT
TRBV29-1	TRBD2	-	15	TRBJ2-3	CSVERRDGGRDTQYF	TGCAGCGTTGAGAGAAGGGACGGCGGGAGAGATACGCAGTATTTT
TRBV20-1	-	-	14	TRBJ1-5	CSARVSRLGRAQHF	TGCAGTGCTAGGGTCAGCAGGCTTGGACGGGCCCAGCATTTT
TRBV28	-	-	12	TRBJ1-1	CASSLLGVEAFF	TGTGCCAGCAGTTTATTGGGGGTAGAAGCTTTCTTT
TRBV27	-	few	13	TRBJ2-7	CASSFGRFDEQYF	TGTGCCAGCAGTTTTGGGAGGTTCGACGAGCAGTACTTC
TRBV25-1	-	-	13	TRBJ2-5	CASETLLQETQYF	TGTGCCAGCGAGACCCTGCTCCAAGAGACCCAGTACTTC
TRBV27	TRBD1	-	16	TRBJ1-5	CASSLKQGRSNQPQHF	TGTGCCAGCAGTTTAAAACAGGGGCGAAGCAATCAGCCCCAGCATTTT
TRBV5-1	-	-	13	TRBJ1-2	CASSLWTEYGYTF	TGCGCCAGCAGCTTGTGGACGGAGTATGGCTACACCTTC
TRBV7-2	-	-	16	TRBJ2-1	CASSLAGGANYNEQFF	TGTGCCAGCAGCTTAGCGGGGGGGGCCAACTACAATGAGCAGTTCTTC
TRBV29-1	TRBD1	few	11	TRBJ2-7	CSGGQDYEQYF	TGCAGCGGGGGACAGGACTACGAGCAGTACTTC
TRBV7-9	TRBD2	-	18	TRBJ2-1	CASMLSGGPGAGVDEQFF	TGTGCCAGCATGTTGTCGGGAGGCCCCGGGGCGGGCGTCGATGAGCAGTTCTTC
TRBV20-1	TRBD1	-	15	TRBJ1-1	CSARRRQGKNTEAFF	TGCAGTGCTAGGAGGAGACAGGGGAAGAACACTGAAGCTTTCTTT
TRBV25-1	-	-	15	TRBJ2-3	CASSKETGVTDTQYF	TGTGCCAGCAGCAAAGAGACAGGAGTCACAGATACGCAGTATTTT
TRBV4-3	-	-	16	TRBJ2-3	CASSQDMDRRTDTQYF	TGCGCCAGCAGCCAAGATATGGACAGACGCACAGATACGCAGTATTTT
TRBV7-6	TRBD1	once	16	TRBJ1-2	CASSLGHGQDNYGYTF	TGTGCCAGCAGCTTAGGTCATGGACAGGACAACTATGGCTACACCTTC
TRBV12-3/TRBV12-4	TRBD1	-	15	TRBJ2-1	CASNLGQGPYNEQFF	TGTGCCAGCAATCTAGGACAGGGACCCTACAATGAGCAGTTCTTC
TRBV7-8	-	-	14	TRBJ2-7	CASSPAGALYEQYF	TGTGCCAGCAGCCCTGCCGGGGCTTTATACGAGCAGTACTTC
TRBV27	-	-	14	TRBJ2-7	CANSLSPLSYEQYF	TGTGCCAACAGTTTATCTCCCCTCTCCTACGAGCAGTACTTC
TRBV11-2	-	-	16	TRBJ2-1	CASSLGRTATNNEQFF	TGTGCCAGCAGCTTAGGAAGGACAGCGACTAACAATGAGCAGTTCTTC
TRBV7-9	TRBD2	-	16	TRBJ2-1	CASSETSPRSYNEQFF	TGTGCCAGCAGCGAGACTAGCCCTAGGTCCTACAATGAGCAGTTCTTC
TRBV7-9	TRBD1	-	15	TRBJ1-2	CASSLEIGGDYGYTF	TGTGCCAGCAGTCTGGAGATAGGGGGCGACTATGGCTACACCTTC
TRBV4-3	-	-	14	TRBJ2-7	CASSQDPNSHEQYF	TGCGCCAGCAGCCAAGATCCCAACTCCCACGAGCAGTACTTC
TRBV29-1	-	-	12	TRBJ1-5	CSVGGEYQPQHF	TGCAGCGTTGGCGGGGAATATCAGCCCCAGCATTTT
TRBV5-1	-	-	12	TRBJ1-1	CASIGQNTEAFF	TGCGCCAGCATCGGCCAGAACACTGAAGCTTTCTTT
TRBV6-2/TRBV6-3	-	-	11	TRBJ2-5	CASKDSCEQYF	TGTGCCAGCAAGGACAGCTGTGAGCAGTACTTC
TRBV28	TRBD2	-	12	TRBJ2-3	CASLAGPDTQYF	TGTGCCAGCCTAGCGGGGCCAGATACGCAGTATTTT
TRBV29-1	-	-	13	TRBJ2-1	CSPVVAVNNEQFF	TGCAGCCCAGTGGTAGCGGTTAACAATGAGCAGTTCTTC
TRBV5-1	-	-	15	TRBJ2-1	CASSDPAGTYNEQFF	TGCGCCAGCAGCGATCCGGCTGGGACCTACAATGAGCAGTTCTTC
TRBV27	-	many	14	TRBJ2-7	CASSLAASSYEQYF	TGTGCCAGCAGTTTAGCAGCGAGCTCCTACGAGCAGTACTTC
TRBV2	-	-	14	TRBJ1-5	CASSEVDSNQPQHF	TGTGCCAGCAGCGAAGTAGACAGCAATCAGCCCCAGCATTTT
TRBV24-1	TRBD2	-	17	TRBJ2-1	CATSATVSGGSYNEQFF	TGTGCCACCAGTGCGACTGTCAGCGGGGGGTCCTACAATGAGCAGTTCTTC